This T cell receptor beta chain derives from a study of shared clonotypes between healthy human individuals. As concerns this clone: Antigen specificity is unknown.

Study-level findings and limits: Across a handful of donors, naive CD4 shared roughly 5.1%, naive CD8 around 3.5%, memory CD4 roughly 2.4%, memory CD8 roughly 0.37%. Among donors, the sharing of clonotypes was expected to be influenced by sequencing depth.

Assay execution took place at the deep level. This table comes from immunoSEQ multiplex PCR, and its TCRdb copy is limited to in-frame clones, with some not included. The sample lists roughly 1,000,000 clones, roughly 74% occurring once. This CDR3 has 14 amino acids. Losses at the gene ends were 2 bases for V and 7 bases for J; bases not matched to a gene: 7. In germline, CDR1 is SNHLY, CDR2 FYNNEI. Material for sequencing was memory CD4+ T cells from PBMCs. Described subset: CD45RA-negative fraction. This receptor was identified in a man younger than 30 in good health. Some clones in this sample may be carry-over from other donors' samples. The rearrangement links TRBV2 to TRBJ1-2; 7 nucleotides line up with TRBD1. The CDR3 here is CASSERQGVRGYTF. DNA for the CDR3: TGTGCCAGCAGTGAACGGCAGGGGGTGCGTGGCTACACCTTC.